This TCR beta chain was sequenced during a study of blood T cells in healthy people across ages. Russia was home to the donors, healthy Caucasian individuals aged roughly 6 to 90. Peripheral blood was drawn, ten milliliters per donor. CDR1 MNHEY and CDR2 SMNVEV come from the germline V gene (reference sequence). The trim removed 5 bases at V and 4 bases at J, leaving 6 bases unmatched. The CDR3 has 17 amino acids. The table lists this clonotype with a count of one. Alongside a J-beta primer mix, a sample-barcoded 5' primer served in a second PCR lasting 7 to 11 cycles. One entry per CDR3 protein results from TCRdb running MiXCR on the 5' RACE reads. The sample yields approximately 1,100,000 distinct CDR3 sequences, 45% seen once.

The sample comprised blood. The chain carries TRBV27 and TRBJ2-1; 15 nucleotides match TRBD2. This TCR was recovered from a woman between 55 and 75 years old in good health. CDR3 in amino acids: CASSTRGLAGGYNEQFF. Here the CDR3 DNA reads TGTGCCAGCAGTACCCGAGGACTAGCGGGAGGGTACAATGAGCAGTTCTTC.